One and the same sample provided the 9 T cell receptor beta chains below, sequenced in a study of shared clonotypes between healthy human individuals. Clones were sequenced by immunoSEQ multiplex PCR, and TCRdb holds only the in-frame ones, with some missing. The sample carries about 1.5 million clones, around 98% recorded once. The sequenced sample consisted of naive CD4+ T cells sorted from blood. As for subset: CD45RA+ positively selected. The receptors were gathered from a man aged 25 to 40 in good health.

The chain uses TRBV5-1 and TRBJ2-2; D unresolved. Germline V CDR1 and CDR2: SGHRS, YFSETQ. The length of the CDR3 is 14 residues. V lost 1 base, J lost 7 bases, and 11 bases lay in between. The CDR3 DNA is TGCGCCAGCAGCTTGAACCCGGCGGACGGGGAGCTGTTTTTT. This sequence encodes CASSLNPADGELFF.

This rearrangement joins TRBV19 to TRBJ2-7, with D possibly being TRBD1 (6 bases). The CDR3 loop spans 14 amino acids. Germline V gives CDR1 LNHDA, CDR2 SQIVND (reference sequence). V shed 6 bases and J shed 5 bases, with 17 bases lying between them. The chain's CDR3 is CASRQGSFIDEQYF. In nucleotides, the CDR3 is TGTGCCAGTAGGCAGGGGTCATTTATCGACGAGCAGTACTTC.

The chain joins TRBV4-2 to TRBJ2-1; 8 bases match TRBD2. CDR3 length equals 15 residues. V lost 4 bases, J lost 3 bases, and 5 bases stayed unmatched. Germline lookup yields CDR1 LGHNA and CDR2 YNFKEQ. The CDR3 region is CASSRVAGRYNEQFF. In DNA form, the CDR3 reads TGTGCCAGCAGCCGAGTAGCGGGGCGCTACAATGAGCAGTTCTTC.

The chain recombines TRBV4-1 with TRBJ2-7; tentative D call: TRBD1 (5 bases). V shed 3 bases and J shed 0 bases, with 12 bases lying between them. The CDR3 has 15 residues. Germline-derived CDR1 and CDR2 are MGHRA and YSYEKL. The CDR3 sequence: CASSHSDSSSYEQYF. The CDR3, as DNA: TGCGCCAGCAGCCATTCCGACAGCAGCTCCTACGAGCAGTACTTC.

The chain carries TRBV19 and TRBJ2-1; 10 nucleotides agree with TRBD2. From germline, CDR1 is LNHDA and CDR2 SQIVND (reference sequence). V shed 6 bases, J shed 7 bases, and the junction held 12 bases outside the gene matches. This CDR3 region has 16 residues. The CDR3 DNA is TGTGCCAGTAGAATTACTAGCGGGATGGGCATGAATGAGCAGTTCTTC. This sequence encodes CASRITSGMGMNEQFF.

V is TRBV6-1 and J is TRBJ2-2; 9 bases match TRBD2. V lost 6 bases, J lost 3 bases, and 2 bases stayed unmatched. Germline values: CDR1 MNHNS, CDR2 SASEGT. The CDR3 covers 14 residues. CDR3 in DNA: TGTGCCAGCAGGCGGGAGGGAGACACCGGGGAGCTGTTTTTT. Translated: CASRREGDTGELFF.

The chain recombines TRBV5-1 with TRBJ1-1; D unresolved. CDR1 is SGHRS and CDR2 is YFSETQ in the germline V gene. The CDR3 is 12 residues long. Trimming cost V 1 base and J 8 bases, with 9 bases left between them. This CDR3 reads CASSLSIGEAFF. The CDR3 bases are TGCGCCAGCAGCTTGAGTATCGGGGAAGCTTTCTTT.

The genes are TRBV6-1 and TRBJ2-5; D is perhaps TRBD2 (6 bases). With 9 bases removed from V and 4 bases from J, the gap between germline ends came to 15 bases. The germline gives CDR1 MNHNS, CDR2 SASEGT. The CDR3 extends over 13 amino acids. In DNA form, the CDR3 reads TGTGCCAGTTTATGGGGAGGTGGAGAGACCCAGTACTTC. As protein: CASLWGGGETQYF.

In DNA, the CDR3 is TGTGCCAGCAGTGACACAGGGAACGAGCAGTACTTC. As protein: CASSDTGNEQYF. The chain couples TRBV6-1 to TRBJ2-7; D perhaps matches TRBD1 (6 bases). Deletions cut 3 bases from V and 5 bases from J, with 8 bases between. This CDR3 contains 12 residues. The germline CDR1 and CDR2 sequences are MNHNS and SASEGT.